The 27 T cell receptor beta chains below were found in one sample sequenced in a study of response to subunit inactivated influenza vaccine. Via MiXCR, TCRdb re-called the RT-PCR reads, giving one row per CDR3 protein. The profile shows about 160,000 distinct CDR3 sequences, roughly 11% of them singletons. This material consisted of non-naive T cells sorted from PBMCs, taken around seven weeks after vaccination. These receptors all come from a man in his forties or fifties who received an inactivated influenza vaccine.

The chain is built from TRBV20-1 and TRBJ2-5; TRBD2 matches at 7 bases. The CDR3 runs 14 residues. The germline V gene has CDR1 DFQATT and CDR2 SNEGSKA (reference sequence). J gave up 4 bases and V 2 bases, and 7 bases lay outside the gene matches. CDR3 in DNA: TGCAGTGCTAGACTGGCTCGGGGGGTAGAGACCCAGTACTTC. Amino acids: CSARLARGVETQYF.

At least ten counts were recorded for this clonotype. The V gene is TRBV5-1, the J gene TRBJ1-6; D is ambiguous. Germline V gene lookup returns CDR1 SGHRS and CDR2 YFSETQ. The V gene lost 0 bases and the J gene lost 0 bases, with 7 bases spanning the gap. The CDR3 has 16 residues. The CDR3 nucleotides read TGCGCCAGCAGCTTGGAAGGGAGCTCCTATAATTCACCCCTCCACTTT. Protein: CASSLEGSSYNSPLHF. The whole variable domain, remainder taken from reference TRBV5-1 and TRBJ1-6, is KAGVTQTPRYLIKTRGQQVTLSCSPISGHRSVSWYQQTPGQGLQFLFEYFSETQRNKGNFPGRFSGRQFSNSRSEMNVSTLELGDSALYLCASSLEGSSYNSPLHFGNGTRLTVT.

This clonotype was counted at least ten times. The rearrangement uses TRBV3-1 and TRBJ1-6; TRBD1 matches 9 bases. The germline gives CDR1 LGHDT, CDR2 YNNKEL (reference sequence). J was trimmed by 10 bases and V by 6 bases; bases with no gene match: 4. CDR3 length equals 13 residues. The CDR3 region has the DNA TGTGCCAGCAGTGACAGGGGGAGCTCACCCCTCCACTTT. Residues: CASSDRGSSPLHF. The full variable domain, rest sourced from reference TRBV3-1 and TRBJ1-6, is DTAVSQTPKYLVTQMGNDKSIKCEQNLGHDTMYWYKQDSKKFLKIMFSYNNKELIINETVPNRFSPKSPDKAHLNLHINSLELGDSAVYFCASSDRGSSPLHFGNGTRLTVT.

This clonotype has a handful of counts. V is TRBV9 and J is TRBJ2-1; the D gene is possibly TRBD1 (6 bases). Germline V gives CDR1 SGDLS, CDR2 YYNGEE. Trimming removed 0 bases from V and 2 bases from J, with 12 bases in between. There are 16 residues in the CDR3. CDR3 region: CASSVDLQGPYNEQFF. CDR3 nucleotides: TGTGCCAGCAGCGTAGACTTACAGGGTCCCTACAATGAGCAGTTCTTC.

The V gene is TRBV18, the J gene TRBJ2-2; D is uncertain. Per the germline V gene, CDR1 is KGHSH and CDR2 is LQKENI. V lost 3 bases to trimming and J lost 4 bases, with 9 bases between them. The CDR3 runs 14 residues. In DNA form, the CDR3 reads TGTGCCAGCTCACCCCAGGAGACCACCGGGGAGCTGTTTTTT. It encodes CASSPQETTGELFF.

The chain combines TRBV3-1 with TRBJ1-2, with D possibly TRBD1 on 6 matching bases. This CDR3 spans 19 amino acids. V lost 0 bases and J 0 bases, leaving 20 bases between the germline ends. Per germline, CDR1 LGHDT and CDR2 YNNKEL (reference sequence). CDR3 DNA: TGTGCCAGCAGCCAAGAAACCCGGGGGCTCTTCGGCACTAACTATGGCTACACCTTC. Translating it yields CASSQETRGLFGTNYGYTF.

This clonotype was picked up many times. This sequence joins TRBV5-1 and TRBJ2-1; TRBD2 matches 10 bases. The CDR3 spans 18 residues. The germline V gene has CDR1 SGHRS and CDR2 YFSETQ. The V and J ends lost 2 bases and 3 bases, in that order; junction bases with no gene match: 11. CDR3 DNA sequence: TGCGCCAGCAGCTTTGGGCTAGCGGGAGCTGGGGGCTACAATGAGCAGTTCTTC. This translates into CASSFGLAGAGGYNEQFF.

The chain recombines TRBV5-4 with TRBJ2-7; D gene unclear. The germline gives CDR1 SGHNT, CDR2 YYREEE (reference sequence). V was cut by 1 base and J by 2 bases, with 7 bases left in between. The CDR3 is 13 residues long. The CDR3 sequence is CASSLNRAYEQYF. CDR3 sequence (DNA): TGTGCCAGCAGCTTGAATAGGGCCTACGAGCAGTACTTC.

This clonotype appeared a few times. The chain is built from TRBV28 and TRBJ2-7, with D possibly TRBD1 on 6 matching bases. Germline V CDR1 and CDR2: MDHEN, SYDVKM. Deletions cut 7 bases from V and 0 bases from J, with 19 bases between. The CDR3 has 16 residues. The CDR3 is CASTTRRQVSSYEQYF. CDR3 sequence (DNA): TGTGCCAGCACCACCAGGAGACAGGTCTCCTCCTACGAGCAGTACTTC.

The chain couples TRBV7-9 to TRBJ2-5, with 12 nucleotides matching TRBD1. From germline, CDR1 is SEHNR and CDR2 FQNEAQ (reference sequence). J gave up 1 base and V 5 bases, and 5 bases lay outside the gene matches. The CDR3 is 16 residues long. For the CDR3, the DNA is TGTGCCAGCAGCCCGGGACAGGGGGCATTCCAAGAGACCCAGTACTTC. Protein: CASSPGQGAFQETQYF.

This clonotype appeared many times. V usage is TRBV20-1 and J usage is TRBJ2-3; D perhaps matches TRBD1 (5 bases). CDR3 length equals 13 residues. V lost 6 bases and J 7 bases, leaving 17 bases between the germline ends. CDR1 and CDR2 from the germline V gene are DFQATT and SNEGSKA (reference sequence). DNA of the CDR3: TGCAGTGCCAGCCGTCAGGGAAGATATACGCAGTATTTT. Amino acids: CSASRQGRYTQYF.

The sample holds a few counts of this clonotype. The rearrangement links TRBV7-2 to TRBJ2-2, with 9 nucleotides matching TRBD2. CDR3 length equals 16 residues. Germline-derived CDR1 and CDR2 are SGHTA and FQGNSA. The trim removed 1 base at V and 4 bases at J, leaving 4 bases unmatched. This CDR3 is CASSLVSSGTTGELFF. CDR3 DNA sequence: TGTGCCAGCAGCTTAGTTTCTAGCGGGACCACCGGGGAGCTGTTTTTT.

The chain couples TRBV18 to TRBJ2-7, with 13 bases lining up with TRBD2. This CDR3 has 17 amino acids. V lost 3 bases to trimming and J lost 3 bases; unmatched junction nucleotides: 8. The V gene's germline CDR1 is KGHSH and CDR2 LQKENI. CDR3 bases: TGTGCCAGCTCACCTGGGACTAGCGGGGAAATACTCTACGAGCAGTACTTC. It codes for CASSPGTSGEILYEQYF.

J is TRBJ1-2 and V is TRBV7-9; D perhaps matches TRBD1 (5 bases). V lost 5 bases, J lost 1 base, and 17 bases lay in between. The length of the CDR3 is 16 residues. Looked up from germline, CDR1 is SEHNR and CDR2 is FQNEAQ (reference sequence). CDR3 DNA: TGTGCCAGCAGCCAGTCCAGGGTGGAACTTAACTATGGCTACACCTTC. Its translation is CASSQSRVELNYGYTF.

The table lists this clonotype with a few counts. The chain links TRBV5-1 to TRBJ2-2, with D tentatively TRBD2 (5 bases). V lost 0 bases and J lost 2, with 8 bases in between. The germline V gene encodes CDR1 SGHRS and CDR2 YFSETQ. This CDR3 has 15 residues. CDR3 sequence (DNA): TGCGCCAGCAGCTTGGCCGGGATAAACACCGGGGAGCTGTTTTTT. Its translation is CASSLAGINTGELFF.

This clonotype showed up just a few times. The CDR3 spells CASSPPAGTAHNYGYTF. The CDR3 nucleotides are TGTGCCAGCAGCCCACCTGCGGGGACAGCACATAACTATGGCTACACCTTC. This chain uses TRBV5-4 with TRBJ1-2; 7 nucleotides line up with TRBD1. With V trimmed by 4 bases and J by 1 base, 13 bases remained unmatched. Germline CDR1 SGHNT, CDR2 YYREEE (reference sequence). The CDR3 extends over 17 amino acids.

This clonotype was seen repeatedly, ten times or more. The chain links TRBV30 to TRBJ1-1; weak D call: TRBD1 (5 bases). CDR3 size: 12 residues. Germline lookup yields CDR1 GTSNPN and CDR2 SVGIG (reference sequence). Trimming removed 3 bases from V and 11 bases from J, with 16 bases in between. CDR3 amino acids: CAWRTEGATAFF. The CDR3 DNA reads TGTGCCTGGAGAACGGAAGGGGCTACGGCTTTCTTT. The variable domain in full, with the rest retrieved from reference TRBV30 and TRBJ1-1, is SQTIHQWPATLVQPVGSPLSLECTVEGTSNPNLYWYRQAAGRGLQLLFYSVGIGQISSEVPQNLSASRPQDRQFILSSKKLLLSDSGFYLCAWRTEGATAFFGQGTRLTVV.

Ten or more counts support this clonotype. V usage is TRBV4-2 and J usage is TRBJ2-5; weak D call: TRBD1 (5 bases). The V end was cut by 4 bases, the J end by 3 bases, with 12 bases between. The CDR3 contains 14 residues. Germline CDR1 LGHNA, CDR2 YNFKEQ. In DNA form, the CDR3 reads TGTGCCAGCAGCCGTCGAACGGACAAAGAGACCCAGTACTTC. This gives the protein CASSRRTDKETQYF.

This chain connects TRBV5-6 to TRBJ2-7; TRBD2 agrees at 7 bases. This CDR3 is 14 amino acids long. Germline trimming cut 4 bases from V and 3 bases from J; bases unmatched to any gene: 7. Germline values: CDR1 SGHDT, CDR2 YYEEEE. The CDR3 DNA reads TGTGCCAGCAGCCCGGGGACTATTTTCTACGAGCAGTACTTC. Translating gives CASSPGTIFYEQYF.

The rearrangement links TRBV4-3 to TRBJ2-3, with 11 bases aligning to TRBD2. The germline V gene encodes CDR1 LGHNA and CDR2 YSLEER. The CDR3 sequence is 19 residues long. V lost 0 bases and J lost 3; bases outside the gene matches: 11. The CDR3, as DNA: TGCGCCAGCAGCCAAGAGTGGGGCCTAGCGGGAGGATCGACAGATACGCAGTATTTT. Translating gives CASSQEWGLAGGSTDTQYF.

The chain joins TRBV18 to TRBJ1-4, with 7 bases lining up with TRBD1. Germline V gene data show CDR1 as KGHSH and CDR2 as LQKENI. CDR3 length: 17 residues. V lost 2 bases and J lost 2; bases outside the gene matches: 8. The chain's CDR3 is CASSPNEQGFTNEKLFF. CDR3 DNA sequence: TGTGCCAGCTCACCAAACGAACAGGGGTTCACTAATGAAAAACTGTTTTTT. Full variable domain (missing parts from reference TRBV18 and TRBJ1-4): NAGVMQNPRHLVRRRGQEARLRCSPMKGHSHVYWYRQLPEEGLKFMVYLQKENIIDESGMPKERFSAEFPKEGPSILRIQQVVRGDSAAYFCASSPNEQGFTNEKLFFGSGTQLSVL.

This clonotype was seen ten or more times. The chain is built from TRBV10-3 and TRBJ1-1; a weak D match, TRBD1 (5 bases). V lost 0 bases and J lost 4, with 12 bases in between. The CDR3 extends over 15 amino acids. Germline V lookup: CDR1 ENHRY, CDR2 SYGVKD. The CDR3 DNA reads TGTGCCATCAGTGAGTCGGAGGGGTTGGGCACTGAAGCTTTCTTT. Residues: CAISESEGLGTEAFF.

This clonotype has a count of ten or more. This rearrangement joins TRBV11-2 to TRBJ2-1; D is undetermined. Deletions cut 0 bases from V and 7 bases from J, with 10 bases between. CDR3 length equals 14 residues. Germline V gene sequence: CDR1 SGHAT, CDR2 FQNNGV. The CDR3 region is CASSLERLQNEQFF. Here the CDR3 DNA reads TGTGCCAGCAGCTTAGAAAGGCTGCAAAATGAGCAGTTCTTC.

The chain recombines TRBV4-2 with TRBJ2-2, with D tentatively TRBD2 (5 bases). Germline V gene sequence: CDR1 LGHNA, CDR2 YNFKEQ. The CDR3 loop spans 16 amino acids. V lost 1 base and J 0 bases, leaving 9 bases between the germline ends. This CDR3 is CASSQAPGTNTGELFF. CDR3 in DNA: TGTGCCAGCAGCCAAGCCCCGGGGACGAACACCGGGGAGCTGTTTTTT.

The V and J genes are TRBV24-1 and TRBJ1-1; D is unclear. The CDR3 is made up of 13 amino acids. V was shortened by 7 bases and J by 0 bases, with 8 bases between the two germline ends. Looked up from germline, CDR1 is KGHDR and CDR2 is SFDVKD. CDR3 nucleotide sequence: TGTGCCACCAGGGGAGCTATGAACACTGAAGCTTTCTTT. Its translation: CATRGAMNTEAFF.

This clonotype was picked up many times. The V gene is TRBV20-1, the J gene TRBJ2-1, with 15 bases matching TRBD2. Germline loops: CDR1 DFQATT, CDR2 SNEGSKA (reference sequence). The CDR3 is made up of 16 amino acids. V shed 6 bases, J shed 4 bases, and the junction held 7 bases outside the gene matches. The CDR3 DNA sequence: TGCAGTGCCCCGGGACTAGCGGGAGGACTTTACAATGAGCAGTTCTTC. Translation gives CSAPGLAGGLYNEQFF.

This chain links TRBV6-2 or TRBV6-3 with TRBJ1-1; D not resolved. CDR3 length equals 10 residues. CDR1 is MNHEY and CDR2 is SVGEGT in the germline V gene. Trimming removed 8 bases at V and 3 bases at J, with 4 bases between. This chain's CDR3 is CASGHTEAFF. CDR3 nucleotides: TGTGCCAGCGGGCACACTGAAGCTTTCTTT.